The text below deals with one TCR beta chain. Its antigen remains unidentified. V was cut by 8 bases and J by 4 bases, with 23 bases left in between. The V gene's germline CDR1 is SQVTM and CDR2 ANQGSEA. The CDR3 is made up of 15 amino acids. The data are from a study of immune cell composition in non-small cell lung cancer. TCRdb's table, derived via immunoSEQ multiplex PCR, lists solely in-frame clones and lacks some. The sample lists thousands of clones, roughly 80% occurring once. Study outcomes and limitations: Squamous carcinomas (approximately 80%) more often had tumour-associated clones >0.5% than adenocarcinomas (approximately 35%). Top 10 clone scores and clonality were higher in squamous than adenocarcinoma.

This clonotype was obtained from a human donor with non-small cell lung cancer. The J gene is TRBJ1-1, the V gene TRBV29-1; D is perhaps TRBD1 (5 bases). Sequencing used lung tumor tissue. The CDR3 DNA reads TGCAGCACTCACGTCCAGCAAACCCAGGGCACTGAAGCTTTCTTT. Its translation is CSTHVQQTQGTEAFF. The whole variable domain, filled in from reference TRBV29-1 and TRBJ1-1, reads SAVISQKPSRDICQRGTSLTIQCQVDSQVTMMFWYRQQPGQSLTLIATANQGSEATYESGFVIDKFPISRPNLTFSTLTVSNMSPEDSSIYLCSTHVQQTQGTEAFFGQGTRLTVV.